This T cell receptor (beta chain) was recovered during a study of long-term antiretroviral therapy in people with HIV. As for this clone: The antigen is undetermined.

There are 15 residues in the CDR3. CDR1 and CDR2 (germline): LNHDA, SQIVND (reference sequence). Deletions cut 2 bases from V and 5 bases from J, with 15 bases between. Study-wide results and caveats: Clonotypes expanded prior to ART showed repertoire dominance at all sampled time points. ART adherence, viral resistance and therapy changes were undocumented.

With survey level as its setting, the immunoSEQ assay was v3.0. Assay used: immunoSEQ multiplex PCR; TCRdb lists only in-frame clones, some missing. The data show some 16,000 clones, roughly 85% seen once. Sequencing was performed on unsorted PBMCs, taken 0.5 years after starting antiretroviral therapy. The receptor was isolated from a woman aged 40-49 years with HIV. The rearrangement links TRBV19 to TRBJ2-5; tentative D call: TRBD2 (6 bases). CDR3 DNA: TGTGCCAGTAGTATACAGGCCGGGAGTTTGGAGACCCAGTACTTC. This encodes CASSIQAGSLETQYF.